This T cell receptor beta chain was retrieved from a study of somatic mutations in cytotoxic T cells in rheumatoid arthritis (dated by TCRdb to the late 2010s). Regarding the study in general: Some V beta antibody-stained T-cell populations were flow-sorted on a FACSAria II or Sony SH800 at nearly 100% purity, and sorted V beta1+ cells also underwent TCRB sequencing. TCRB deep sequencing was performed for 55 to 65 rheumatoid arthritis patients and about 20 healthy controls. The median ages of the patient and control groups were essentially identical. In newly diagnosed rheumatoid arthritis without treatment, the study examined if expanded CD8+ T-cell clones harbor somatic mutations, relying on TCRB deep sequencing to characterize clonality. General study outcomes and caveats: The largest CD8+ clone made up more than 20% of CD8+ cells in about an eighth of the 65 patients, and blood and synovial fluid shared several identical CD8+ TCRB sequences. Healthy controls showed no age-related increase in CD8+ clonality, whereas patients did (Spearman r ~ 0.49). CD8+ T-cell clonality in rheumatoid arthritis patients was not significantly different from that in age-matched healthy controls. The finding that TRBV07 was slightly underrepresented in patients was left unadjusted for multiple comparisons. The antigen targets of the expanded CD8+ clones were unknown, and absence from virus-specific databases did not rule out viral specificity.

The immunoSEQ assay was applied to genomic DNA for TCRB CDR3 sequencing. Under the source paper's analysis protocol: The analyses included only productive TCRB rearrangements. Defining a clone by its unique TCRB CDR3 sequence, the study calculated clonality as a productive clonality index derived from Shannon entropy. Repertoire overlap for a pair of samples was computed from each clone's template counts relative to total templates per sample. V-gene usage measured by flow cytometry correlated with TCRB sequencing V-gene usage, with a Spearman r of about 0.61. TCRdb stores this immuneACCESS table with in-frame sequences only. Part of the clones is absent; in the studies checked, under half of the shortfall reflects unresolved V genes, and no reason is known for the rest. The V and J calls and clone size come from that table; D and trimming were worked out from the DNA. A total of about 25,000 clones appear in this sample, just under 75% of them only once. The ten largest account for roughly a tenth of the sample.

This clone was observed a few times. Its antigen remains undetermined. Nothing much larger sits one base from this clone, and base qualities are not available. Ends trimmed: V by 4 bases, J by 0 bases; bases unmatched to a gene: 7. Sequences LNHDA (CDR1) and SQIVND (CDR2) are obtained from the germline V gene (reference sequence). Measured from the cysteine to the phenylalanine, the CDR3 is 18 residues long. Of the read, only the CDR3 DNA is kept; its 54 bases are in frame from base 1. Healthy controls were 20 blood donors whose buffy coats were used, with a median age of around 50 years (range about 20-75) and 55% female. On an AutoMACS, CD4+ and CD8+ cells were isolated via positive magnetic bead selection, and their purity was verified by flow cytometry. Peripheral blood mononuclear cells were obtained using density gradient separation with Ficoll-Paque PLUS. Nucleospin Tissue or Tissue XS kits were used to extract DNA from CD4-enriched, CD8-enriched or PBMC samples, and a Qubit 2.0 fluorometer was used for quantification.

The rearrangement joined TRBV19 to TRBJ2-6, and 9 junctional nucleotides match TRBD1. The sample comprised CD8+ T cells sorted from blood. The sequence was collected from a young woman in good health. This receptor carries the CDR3 CASSRDRAPLSGANVLTF. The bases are TGTGCCAGTAGTAGGGACAGGGCTCCCCTCTCTGGGGCCAACGTCCTGACTTTC.